Below, 13 T cell receptor beta chains from the same sample are listed, as sequenced in a study of spatial heterogeneity in lung cancer (dated by TCRdb to about 2019). Study-wide conclusions, independent of this receptor: The tumor nonsynonymous mutation count correlated with the number of expanded alpha and beta TCRs within the tumor.

Their antigens remain unidentified. The label giving this sample's time point can be read as: sample taken at primary tumor resection. Receptor amplification or capture employed 5' RACE. The data were produced on a NextSeq 500. In TCRdb, the public reads were trimmed at Q25 with fastp and aligned with MiXCR, with productive beta chains retained. Duplicate CDR3 protein sequences are folded into a single record with the most common DNA and genes. A total of 7,500 to 10,000 distinct CDR3 sequences appear in this sample, 8.7% of them only once. More than 10% of the sample is held by the ten biggest clonotypes. The material sequenced was lung tumor tissue, taken at surgery. Source of these receptors: a female donor with early-stage non-small cell lung cancer.

On this clonotype: A much larger clone differs from this one at a single base, so this may be a read error. The gene calls are TRBV7-2 and TRBJ2-7, with D tentatively TRBD2 (6 bases). CDR1 is SGHTA and CDR2 is FQGNSA in the germline V gene. Trimming stripped 5 bases from V and 7 bases from J, with 21 bases between. The CDR3 sequence is 15 residues long. The CDR3 reads CASSGQGRGMWEQYF. The CDR3 DNA reads TGTGCCAGCAGCGGGCAGGGACGGGGGATGTGGGAGCAGTACTTC.

The rearrangement links TRBV6-7 to TRBJ2-7, with D unclear. TRBV6-7 is marked as an open reading frame, function uncertain. The CDR3 sequence is 16 residues long. The V gene lost 3 bases and the J gene lost 3 bases, with 18 bases spanning the gap. This CDR3 reads CASSYTLSNGCYEQYF. CDR3 sequence (DNA): TGTGCCAGCAGTTATACGCTCTCTAACGGCTGCTACGAGCAGTACTTC.

This clonotype is medium-sized in the sample. The chain joins TRBV12-3 or TRBV12-4 to TRBJ2-1; either TRBD1 or TRBD2 may fit D (5 bases each). This CDR3 spans 12 amino acids. Trimming shortened V by 3 bases and J by 8 bases, and 8 bases separated the two germline ends. CDR3 in DNA: TGTGCCAGCAGTTTCCTGGGGGATGAGCAGTTCTTC. Its translation: CASSFLGDEQFF.

This clonotype was recorded many times. V and J are TRBV20-1 and TRBJ2-3; TRBD2 aligns across 7 bases. This CDR3 has 17 amino acids. The V and J ends lost 0 bases and 4 bases, in that order; junction bases with no gene match: 13. Germline V lookup: CDR1 DFQATT, CDR2 SNEGSKA (reference sequence). The CDR3 region is CSARDRTGGGRADTQYF. The CDR3 DNA is TGCAGTGCTAGAGATAGGACGGGCGGGGGTCGGGCAGATACGCAGTATTTT.

The V call is TRBV7-2, the J call TRBJ2-1, with 9 bases fitting TRBD2. Germline V gene data show CDR1 as SGHTA and CDR2 as FQGNSA. This CDR3 spans 16 amino acids. After removal of 4 bases from V and 5 bases from J, the junction contained 9 bases not matched to a gene. This chain's CDR3 is CASSYLGLAGNNEQFF. The CDR3 DNA follows: TGTGCCAGCAGCTACCTTGGGCTAGCGGGGAACAATGAGCAGTTCTTC.

This clonotype was counted ten times or more. V is TRBV20-1 and J is TRBJ1-2, with D maybe TRBD1 (5 bases). The germline gives CDR1 DFQATT, CDR2 SNEGSKA (reference sequence). The V end was cut by 5 bases, the J end by 4 bases, with 17 bases between. The CDR3 is made up of 14 amino acids. DNA for the CDR3: TGCAGTGCTGCCCTACGAGCTGGGACCTATGGCTACACCTTC. Protein product: CSAALRAGTYGYTF.

This clonotype was detected ten times or more. V and J are TRBV6-4 and TRBJ2-3, with D hard to call. Deletions cut 4 bases from V and 0 bases from J, with 8 bases between. This CDR3 contains 14 residues. In germline, CDR1 is MRHNA, CDR2 SNTAGT. CDR3 residues: CASSASTSTDTQYF. The CDR3 nucleotides read TGTGCCAGCAGTGCCAGTACTAGCACAGATACGCAGTATTTT.

This clonotype was found many times. The chain is built from TRBV20-1 and TRBJ1-5; D is unresolved. There are 14 residues in the CDR3. CDR1 is DFQATT and CDR2 is SNEGSKA in the germline V gene (reference sequence). V was clipped by 0 bases and J by 1 base, with 7 bases between them. The CDR3 DNA reads as TGCAGTGCTAGAGATCACACAAGCAATCAGCCCCAGCATTTT. Protein sequence: CSARDHTSNQPQHF.

This clonotype has ten or more counts. V usage is TRBV5-1 and J usage is TRBJ1-2; 9 bases are shared with TRBD1. The J segment lost 4 bases and the V segment lost 4 bases, leaving 11 bases of the junction unmatched. There are 16 residues in the CDR3. The germline CDR1 and CDR2 sequences are SGHRS and YFSETQ. CDR3 protein: CASSPGQGVLGYGYTF. In DNA, the CDR3 is TGCGCCAGCAGCCCGGGACAGGGTGTTCTGGGCTATGGCTACACCTTC.

Of note for this clonotype: This may come from a read error, since a much larger clone is one base off. The CDR3 sequence: CASSADSVPMKIQYF. CDR3 nucleotide sequence: TGTGCCAGCAGTGCGGACAGCGTGCCTATGAAGATTCAGTACTTC. The chain combines TRBV2 with TRBJ2-4, with a tentative D call TRBD1 (6 bases). Germline V CDR1 and CDR2: SNHLY, FYNNEI. The CDR3 totals 15 residues. Trimming pared 4 bases from V and 10 bases from J, leaving 20 bases between. Full variable domain (remainder filled in from reference TRBV2 and TRBJ2-4): EPEVTQTPSHQVTQMGQEVILRCVPISNHLYFYWYRQILGQKVEFLVSFYNNEISEKSEIFDDQFSVERPDGSNFTLKIRSTKLEDSAMYFCASSADSVPMKIQYFGAGTRLSVL.

This clonotype was observed a handful of times. The rearrangement links TRBV5-1 to TRBJ2-5, with D possibly matching TRBD1 (6 bases). Germline values: CDR1 SGHRS, CDR2 YFSETQ. The length of the CDR3 is 14 residues. The V end was cut by 0 bases, the J end by 5 bases, with 11 bases between. The CDR3 DNA sequence: TGCGCCAGCAGCTTGGTGGGGGCGGAGGAGACCCAGTACTTC. Amino acid sequence: CASSLVGAEETQYF.

This clonotype was recorded at least ten times. The chain links TRBV27 to TRBJ2-4; 9 nucleotides line up with TRBD2. CDR3 length: 15 residues. In germline, CDR1 is MNHEY, CDR2 SMNVEV (reference sequence). Trimming cost V 3 bases and J 2 bases; bases outside gene matches: 2. The CDR3 is CASSFSGGTKNIQYF. DNA for the CDR3: TGTGCCAGCAGTTTTAGCGGGGGCACCAAAAACATTCAGTACTTC.

The chain joins TRBV20-1 to TRBJ2-2, with 7 bases matching TRBD2. The germline CDR1 and CDR2 sequences are DFQATT and SNEGSKA (reference sequence). This CDR3 spans 16 amino acids. Trimming cost V 0 bases and J 4 bases; bases outside gene matches: 8. The CDR3 sequence is CSARDAQRGTTGELFF. CDR3 nucleotides: TGCAGTGCTAGAGATGCCCAGCGGGGTACCACCGGGGAGCTGTTTTTT.